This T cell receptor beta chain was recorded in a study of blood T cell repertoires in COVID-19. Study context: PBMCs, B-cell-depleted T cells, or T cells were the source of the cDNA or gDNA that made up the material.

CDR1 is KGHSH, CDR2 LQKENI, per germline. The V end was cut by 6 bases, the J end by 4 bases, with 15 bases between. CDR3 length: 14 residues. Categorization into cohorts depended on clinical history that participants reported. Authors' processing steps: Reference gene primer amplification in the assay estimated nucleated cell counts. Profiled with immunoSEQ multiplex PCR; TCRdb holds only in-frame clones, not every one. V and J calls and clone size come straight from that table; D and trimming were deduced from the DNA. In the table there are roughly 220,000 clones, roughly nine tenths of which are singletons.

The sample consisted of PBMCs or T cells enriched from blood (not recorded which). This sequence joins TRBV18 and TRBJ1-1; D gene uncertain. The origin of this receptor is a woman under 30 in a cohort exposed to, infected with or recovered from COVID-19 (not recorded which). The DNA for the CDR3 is TGTGCCAGCTCCTCCGGGGTCGGGAGCACTGAAGCTTTCTTT. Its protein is CASSSGVGSTEAFF.